This passage covers 2 T cell receptor beta chains from one sample sequenced in a study of CD8 T cells in Susac syndrome. With random hexamers, reverse transcription was performed on roughly 0.5 to 1 ug of RNA. Using its own MiXCR run on the immunoSEQ multiplex PCR reads, TCRdb lists one record per CDR3 protein. In the table there are just under 150,000 distinct CDR3 sequences, approximately 93% of which are singletons. The specimen sequenced was CD4+ T cells from PBMCs. The receptors shown here come from a human donor in good health.

This clonotype was counted a few times. The J gene is TRBJ1-2, the V gene TRBV6-4; D ambiguous. Trimming took off 9 bases at V and 1 base at J, with 9 bases between the two ends. The CDR3 runs 12 residues. Germline V CDR1 and CDR2: MRHNA, SNTAGT. The CDR3 DNA follows: TGTGCCAGTCGCGGGAGTAACTATGGCTACACCTTC. Amino acid sequence: CASRGSNYGYTF.

The genes are TRBV30 and TRBJ2-7; 10 nucleotides agree with TRBD1. Germline assignment: CDR1 GTSNPN and CDR2 SVGIG (reference sequence). The J segment lost 3 bases and the V segment lost 1 base, leaving 12 bases of the junction unmatched. The length of the CDR3 is 17 residues. The CDR3 region has the DNA TGTGCCTGGAGTGGGGTGGCGGACAGGGGGAATTTCTACGAGCAGTACTTC. Protein sequence: CAWSGVADRGNFYEQYF.